This T cell receptor (beta chain) is from a study of T cell changes during pregnancy in multiple sclerosis. Profiling relied on immunoSEQ multiplex PCR, and the TCRdb table lists in-frame clones only, not all of them. Here the sample spans about 15,000 clones, roughly 80% being singletons. CDR1 is MNHEY, CDR2 SVGAGI, per germline. V was shortened by 1 base and J by 3 bases, with 7 bases between the two germline ends. The CDR3 has 13 amino acids. The clonotype originates from a female donor in good health, enrolled as a control in a pregnancy study. Sequencing used CD8+ T cells from peripheral blood mononuclear cells, obtained in the third trimester of pregnancy. This chain joins TRBV6-5 and TRBJ2-7; D gene ambiguous. CDR3 residues: CASSYFNSYEQYF. For the CDR3, the DNA is TGTGCCAGCAGTTACTTTAACAGCTACGAGCAGTACTTC.